The T cell receptor (beta chain) described here comes from a study of blood T cell repertoires in COVID-19. Study-level background: The United States, Italy and Spain provided the acute and convalescent COVID-19 samples. Sample material is recorded as cDNA or gDNA derived from T cells, B-cell-depleted T cells, or PBMCs.

The V segment lost 3 bases and the J segment 4 bases; nucleotides outside the gene matches: 4. The CDR3 contains 14 residues. Germline V gene data show CDR1 as SGHKS and CDR2 as YYEKEE (reference sequence). In the authors' methods: From reference gene primer amplification, estimates of nucleated cell counts were derived. Profiling relied on immunoSEQ multiplex PCR, and the TCRdb table lists in-frame clones only, not all of them. The DNA was the basis for D and trimming; V, J and clone size are from that table. Among 85,000 to 110,000 clones listed, more than 70% were seen once. The TCR comes from a woman aged 55 to 70 with acute or convalescent COVID-19. The rearrangement links TRBV5-5 to TRBJ2-4, with 7 bases that match TRBD1. Sequenced input: peripheral blood. The CDR3 loop is CASSSGQSKNIQYF. In DNA form, the CDR3 reads TGTGCCAGCAGCTCGGGACAGAGTAAAAACATTCAGTACTTC.